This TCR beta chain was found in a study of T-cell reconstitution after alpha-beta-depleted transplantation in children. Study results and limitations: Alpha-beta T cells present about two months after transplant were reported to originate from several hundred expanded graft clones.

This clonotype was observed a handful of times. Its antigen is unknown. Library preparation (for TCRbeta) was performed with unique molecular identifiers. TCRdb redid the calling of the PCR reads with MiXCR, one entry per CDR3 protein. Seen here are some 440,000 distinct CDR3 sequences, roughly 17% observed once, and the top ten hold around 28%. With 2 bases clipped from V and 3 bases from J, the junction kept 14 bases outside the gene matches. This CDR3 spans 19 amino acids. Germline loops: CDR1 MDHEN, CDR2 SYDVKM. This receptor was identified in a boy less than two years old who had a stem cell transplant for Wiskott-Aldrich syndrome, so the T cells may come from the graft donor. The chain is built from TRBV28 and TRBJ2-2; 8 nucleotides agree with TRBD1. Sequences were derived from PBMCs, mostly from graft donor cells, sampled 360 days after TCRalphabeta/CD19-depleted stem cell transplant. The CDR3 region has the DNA TGTGCCAGCAGTTTACGGGACAGGTTAAAGGCCCTCTACACCGGGGAGCTGTTTTTT. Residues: CASSLRDRLKALYTGELFF.